The rows below give T cell receptor beta chains drawn from one sample of a study of glioma-infiltrating T cells. TCRdb re-called the multiplex PCR reads through MiXCR, storing one row per CDR3 protein. Found here are 300,000 to 400,000 distinct CDR3 sequences, around 45% of them singletons; the top ten hold 12%. Sequencing input: glioma tissue, nonneoplastic brain tissue, or PBMCs (not recorded which). All receptors come from a human donor with low-grade glioma or glioblastoma, undergoing nonglioma brain surgery, or in good health (not recorded which). The CDR3 runs from the conserved cysteine through the conserved F or W.

TRBJ2-1 | TRBV20-1 | CSASDGSPLYNEQFF
TRBJ2-1 | TRBV14 | CASSHPSGPTYNEQFF
TRBJ2-7 | TRBV7-2 | CASSPGTGLLYYEQYF
TRBJ1-1 | TRBV27 | CASSLKSGRVPTEAFF
NA | TRBV7-9 | CASSPTLGTSGRNEQYF
TRBJ1-5 | TRBV28 | CASSSYRGRKHSNQPQHF
TRBJ2-1 | TRBV28 | CASSLVHNEQFF
TRBJ2-3 | TRBV28 | CASSSARDDLTYTQYF
TRBJ1-1 | TRBV28 | CASSPRLGYTEAFF
TRBJ2-7 | TRBV7-3 | CASSLTKGYEQYF
TRBJ1-6 | TRBV2 | CASRPDPQPNSPLHF
TRBJ2-2 | TRBV20-1 | CSARVREWGNTGELFF
TRBJ2-3 | TRBV7-2 | CASSLSRTGFDEDF
TRBJ2-1 | TRBV6-6 | CASSDERRTMVEQFF
TRBJ2-3 | TRBV7-2 | CASSLGASPNTDTQYF
TRBJ1-2 | TRBV20-1 | CSARVGRNYGYTF
TRBJ1-1 | TRBV25-1 | CASSEPQNTEAFF
TRBJ2-5 | TRBV7-2 | CASSHRDRKKTQYF
TRBJ2-7 | TRBV18 | CASSPLRMNSYEQYF
TRBJ2-3 | TRBV7-2 | CASTSTSTQYF
TRBJ1-3 | TRBV4-1 | CASSQDPLEGAGAGNTIYF
TRBJ1-1 | TRBV20-1 | CSARSRDRGYTEAFF
TRBJ2-1 | TRBV29-1 | CSVLDNYLGSSYNEQFF
TRBJ2-1 | TRBV4-1 | CASSQGLLEQFF
TRBJ1-5 | TRBV12-3/TRBV12-4 | CASTRGDSNQPQHF
TRBJ2-3 | TRBV7-2 | CASTLRNKDTQYF
TRBJ2-3 | TRBV28 | CASLAGTSGDPSTDTQYF
TRBJ2-1 | TRBV20-1 | CSPQTSGRNYEQFF
TRBJ1-5 | TRBV20-1 | CSARPFAGAAGNQPQHF
TRBJ2-1 | TRBV7-3 | CASSLLTTTEQFF
TRBJ2-3 | TRBV5-1 | CASSPGEVTDTQYF
TRBJ2-7 | TRBV7-2 | CASSPLGRYEQYF
TRBJ1-1 | TRBV28 | CASSRPGPTEAFF
TRBJ2-7 | TRBV7-9 | CASSPGGGRVYEQYF
TRBJ1-4 | TRBV7-6 | CASSPRGGLGPNEKLFF
TRBJ2-3 | TRBV27 | CASSLYPPGGEAGTGTQYF
TRBJ1-2 | TRBV25-1 | CASSESRSAGGHYGYTF
TRBJ1-4 | TRBV7-9 | CASSFSLGRAFNEKLFF
TRBJ2-7 | TRBV6-2/TRBV6-3 | CASRAGTSGLNEQYF
TRBJ2-2 | TRBV5-4 | CAGSPRQGPTGELFF
TRBJ2-7 | TRBV7-2 | CASSLVSASGRSSYEQYF
TRBJ1-4 | TRBV10-3 | CAISEHRGFSTNEKLFF
TRBJ2-3 | TRBV7-2 | CASSRKTFTDTQYF
TRBJ2-5 | TRBV15 | CATSREGSLLETQYF
TRBJ2-3 | TRBV4-2 | CASSFSGTSGRWSDTQYF
TRBJ2-7 | TRBV20-1 | CNALRAGLTYEQYF
TRBJ1-1 | TRBV10-3 | CAIRIRQGVNTEAFF
TRBJ1-2 | TRBV7-9 | CAPEEGGDGYTF
TRBJ2-4 | TRBV20-1 | CSAIWTWRERGNIQYF
TRBJ1-5 | TRBV28 | CASSLSGQPQHF
TRBJ1-2 | TRBV24-1 | CATSDSDTTRIYGYTF
TRBJ2-3 | TRBV7-2 | CASSKEATSGMLGTDTQYF
TRBJ2-1 | TRBV25-1 | CASRGATYEQFF
TRBJ2-5 | TRBV4-3 | CASSQDHRGMETQYF
TRBJ2-2 | TRBV4-1 | CASSQIRETSNTGELFF
TRBJ1-2 | TRBV6-2/TRBV6-3 | CASSYLGQRALYGYTF
TRBJ2-3 | TRBV28 | CASSLSDPTDTQYF
TRBJ2-3 | TRBV28 | CASNIAGGGSLTDTQYF